These T cell receptor beta chains were read from a single sample in a study of shared clonotypes between healthy human individuals. The protocol was immunoSEQ multiplex PCR, while the TCRdb copy is restricted to in-frame clones and leaves out a portion. The data contain about 1.5 million clones, around 98% of them seen just once; the ten biggest clones take up roughly 0.4%. The sequenced material came from naive CD4+ T cells sorted from blood. The receptors were sampled from a man aged 30 to 39 in good health. Both conserved end residues are part of each CDR3. D genes are given only for firm matches. A clone size is listed for some rows: how often the clone was seen (once, few, many), or a class if it is expanded.

CDR3 protein	CDR3 DNA	clone size	D gene	J gene	V gene
CASSGRVDQPQHF	TGTGCCAGCAGCGGAAGGGTCGATCAGCCCCAGCATTTT	NA	NA	TRBJ1-5	TRBV7-2
CASSSQGETQYF	TGTGCCAGCAGTTCCCAGGGAGAGACCCAGTACTTC	NA	NA	TRBJ2-5	TRBV6-5
CASSAKRNTQYF	TGTGCCAGCAGTGCGAAAAGGAATACGCAGTATTTT	NA	NA	TRBJ2-3	TRBV6-1
CASSRGSYEQYF	TGTGCCAGCAGCCGGGGGTCCTACGAGCAGTACTTC	NA	NA	TRBJ2-7	TRBV28
CASSLRGPVGTGVVYEQYF	TGTGCCAGCAGCTTGAGGGGTCCTGTGGGGACAGGGGTTGTGTACGAGCAGTACTTC	NA	TRBD1	TRBJ2-7	TRBV5-5
CASSSKSGDYEQYF	TGTGCCAGCTCATCGAAGTCAGGAGATTACGAGCAGTACTTC	NA	NA	TRBJ2-7	TRBV18
CASSSPGSGSSYEQYF	TGTGCCAGCAGCTCTCCGGGTAGCGGGAGTTCCTACGAGCAGTACTTC	NA	TRBD2	TRBJ2-7	TRBV7-9
CASSHRKGGGTDTQYF	TGTGCCAGCAGCCACCGAAAGGGCGGGGGCACAGATACGCAGTATTTT	NA	NA	TRBJ2-3	TRBV9
CASSSGTSGAGTGELFF	TGCGCCAGCAGCTCGGGGACTAGCGGCGCTGGCACCGGGGAGCTGTTTTTT	NA	TRBD2	TRBJ2-2	TRBV5-1
CASSMRGTSGNNEQFF	TGTGCCAGTAGTATGCGTGGGACTAGCGGGAACAATGAGCAGTTCTTC	NA	TRBD2	TRBJ2-1	TRBV19
CASSEGETGSYYGYTF	TGTGCCAGCAGTGAAGGGGAGACAGGGTCCTACTATGGCTACACCTTC	NA	TRBD1	TRBJ1-2	TRBV6-1
CASSLTPALSYEQYF	TGTGCCAGCAGCCTAACGCCGGCGCTCTCCTACGAGCAGTACTTC	NA	NA	TRBJ2-7	TRBV7-9
CASSLVSGANTGELFF	TGCGCCAGCAGCTTGGTTTCAGGGGCGAACACCGGGGAGCTGTTTTTT	NA	NA	TRBJ2-2	TRBV5-1
CASSLWSGGLETQYF	TGTGCCAGCAGCTTATGGTCAGGGGGCTTGGAGACCCAGTACTTC	NA	TRBD1	TRBJ2-5	TRBV7-9
CASSLDGKNEKLFF	TGCGCCAGCAGCTTGGACGGGAAGAATGAAAAACTGTTTTTT	NA	NA	TRBJ1-4	TRBV5-1
CASTPVAGGNQETQYF	TGCGCCAGCACTCCCGTAGCGGGAGGCAACCAAGAGACCCAGTACTTC	NA	TRBD2	TRBJ2-5	TRBV5-1
CASSLGTGNEAFF	TGTGCCAGCAGCTTAGGGACAGGGAATGAAGCTTTCTTT	NA	TRBD1	TRBJ1-1	TRBV7-2
CASSELMLSGANVLTF	TGTGCCAGCAGTGAATTAATGCTCTCTGGGGCCAACGTCCTGACTTTC	NA	NA	TRBJ2-6	TRBV6-1
CASSPPNPGNTEAFF	TGTGCCAGCTCACCGCCGAACCCGGGGAACACTGAAGCTTTCTTT	NA	NA	TRBJ1-1	TRBV18
CASSRGVPEDEQYF	TGCGCCAGCAGTAGGGGAGTACCAGAGGACGAGCAGTACTTC	NA	NA	TRBJ2-7	TRBV5-1
CASSRLAGTYPQETQYF	TGTGCCAGCAGCCGACTAGCGGGAACTTACCCTCAGGAGACCCAGTACTTC	NA	TRBD2	TRBJ2-5	TRBV9
CASREEAKQKNGYTF	TGTGCCAGCAGAGAAGAGGCCAAACAAAAAAATGGCTACACCTTC	NA	NA	TRBJ1-2	TRBV5-6
CASSLRGAWDNQPQHF	TGTGCCAGCAGCTTACGGGGGGCGTGGGACAATCAGCCCCAGCATTTT	NA	NA	TRBJ1-5	TRBV7-2
CASSLGQVENTEAFF	TGCGCCAGCAGCTTGGGTCAGGTTGAGAACACTGAAGCTTTCTTT	NA	NA	TRBJ1-1	TRBV5-1
CASSPHPGQGSETQYF	TGTGCCAGCAGCCCCCATCCGGGACAGGGGTCAGAGACCCAGTACTTC	NA	TRBD1	TRBJ2-5	TRBV9
CARRKQESHGNTIYF	TGTGCCAGAAGGAAACAGGAGAGCCATGGAAACACCATATATTTT	once	NA	TRBJ1-3	TRBV19
CASSPRGYKNYGYTF	TGTGCCAGCAGTCCACGCGGGTACAAGAACTATGGCTACACCTTC	NA	NA	TRBJ1-2	TRBV6-1
CASSEAGRGGYTF	TGTGCCAGCAGTGAAGCGGGCCGTGGTGGCTACACCTTC	NA	NA	TRBJ1-2	TRBV6-1
CASTGGSSYEQYF	TGTGCCAGCACTGGCGGGAGCTCCTACGAGCAGTACTTC	NA	TRBD2	TRBJ2-7	TRBV2
CASSLQGENTEAFF	TGTGCCAGCAGTTTACAGGGAGAGAACACTGAAGCTTTCTTT	few	NA	TRBJ1-1	TRBV27
CASSRVMYYNATEAFF	TGCGCCAGCAGTCGGGTTATGTACTACAACGCCACTGAAGCTTTCTTT	NA	NA	TRBJ1-1	TRBV5-1
CASSFLTGQYVF	TGTGCCAGCAGCTTTCTAACTGGCCAGTACGTCTTC	NA	NA	TRBJ2-1	TRBV7-9